This entry lists 29 T cell receptor beta chains sequenced from one sample in a study of cytotoxic CD8 clonotypes in ibrutinib-treated CLL. This table comes from immunoSEQ multiplex PCR, and its TCRdb copy is limited to in-frame clones, with some not included. The repertoire holds around 70,000 clones, with 68% as singletons. Sample: PBMCs, taken after 12 months of ibrutinib treatment. These receptors were obtained from a human donor with chronic lymphocytic leukemia.

The CDR3 sequence: CASSLRSGNTIYF. CDR3 coding DNA: TGTGCCAGCAGCCTTCGATCTGGAAACACCATATATTTT. The chain has TRBV5-8 and TRBJ1-3; no firm D call. Trimming removed 4 bases at V and 1 base at J, with 6 bases between. This CDR3 contains 13 residues. Germline values: CDR1 SGHTS, CDR2 YDEGEE.

V gene TRBV5-1 combines with J gene TRBJ2-3; 11 bases agree with TRBD2. V lost 1 base, J lost 3 bases, and 7 bases stayed unmatched. This CDR3 is built from 17 residues. Per the germline V gene, CDR1 is SGHRS and CDR2 is YFSETQ. CDR3 in DNA: TGCGCCAGCAGCTTGACCCCCCTAGCGGGGGGTACAGATACGCAGTATTTT. Residues: CASSLTPLAGGTDTQYF.

The chain recombines TRBV5-6 with TRBJ2-5; 7 nucleotides match TRBD1. Germline V lookup: CDR1 SGHDT, CDR2 YYEEEE. The CDR3 is 15 amino acids. The J segment lost 4 bases and the V segment lost 0 bases, leaving 6 bases of the junction unmatched. For the CDR3, the DNA is TGTGCCAGCAGCTTGGATGCAGGGGGTGGAGAGACCCAGTACTTC. It encodes CASSLDAGGGETQYF.

In this sample, this clone turned up once. The chain is built from TRBV11-2 and TRBJ2-5; D remains ambiguous. This CDR3 contains 14 residues. Per the germline V gene, CDR1 is SGHAT and CDR2 is FQNNGV. With 0 bases removed from V and 2 bases from J, the gap between germline ends came to 7 bases. The CDR3, as DNA: TGTGCCAGCAGCTTAGAAAACATACAAGAGACCCAGTACTTC. Amino acid sequence: CASSLENIQETQYF.

The sample holds one count of this clone. This rearrangement joins TRBV6-1 to TRBJ2-4; possible D gene TRBD1, 6 bases. Germline values: CDR1 MNHNS, CDR2 SASEGT. There are 13 residues in the CDR3. V lost 6 bases and J 5 bases, leaving 11 bases between the germline ends. The CDR3 DNA reads as TGTGCCAGCAGGCCGGGACACGAAAACATTCAGTACTTC. This translates into CASRPGHENIQYF.

The CDR3 sequence: CASSPGTAKNIQYF. CDR3 in DNA: TGTGCCAGCAGTCCCGGGACGGCCAAAAACATTCAGTACTTC. The gene calls are TRBV6-5 and TRBJ2-4; D possibly uses TRBD1 or TRBD2 (5 bases each). Germline loops: CDR1 MNHEY, CDR2 SVGAGI. Trimming pared 5 bases from V and 1 base from J, leaving 9 bases between. The length of the CDR3 is 14 residues.

This clone occurred a few times. This chain connects TRBV10-3 to TRBJ1-1; TRBD1 aligns across 7 bases. The CDR3 runs to 12 residues. After removal of 4 bases from V and 4 bases from J, the junction contained 0 bases not matched to a gene. The germline V gene has CDR1 ENHRY and CDR2 SYGVKD. The CDR3 spells CAISGQGTEAFF. In nucleotides, the CDR3 is TGTGCCATCAGTGGACAGGGCACTGAAGCTTTCTTT.

The sample holds one count of this clone. The rearrangement uses TRBV5-4 and TRBJ1-4, with D maybe TRBD1 (5 bases). The CDR3 totals 15 residues. The germline gives CDR1 SGHNT, CDR2 YYREEE (reference sequence). V was trimmed by 0 bases and J by 7 bases, leaving 13 bases between them. CDR3 sequence (DNA): TGTGCCAGCAGCTTGGGCGTGAGGGGTGGTGAAAAACTGTTTTTT. Translated, it gives CASSLGVRGGEKLFF.

The chain employs TRBV28 and TRBJ1-1; D unclear. The ends were cut back, 3 bases at V and 4 bases at J, with 12 bases in the middle. This CDR3 region has 14 residues. The germline CDR1 and CDR2 sequences are MDHEN and SYDVKM. CDR3 loop: CASSFGVTGTEAFF. The CDR3 nucleotides read TGTGCCAGCAGTTTCGGGGTCACGGGCACTGAAGCTTTCTTT. Looking up the rest from reference TRBV28 and TRBJ1-1 gives the full variable domain: DVKVTQSSRYLVKRTGEKVFLECVQDMDHENMFWYRQDPGLGLRLIYFSYDVKMKEKGDIPEGYSVSREKKERFSLILESASTNQTSMYLCASSFGVTGTEAFFGQGTRLTVV.

The chain combines TRBV2 with TRBJ2-5; TRBD1 aligns across 9 bases. Germline loops: CDR1 SNHLY, CDR2 FYNNEI. With 1 base clipped from V and 5 bases from J, the junction kept 5 bases outside the gene matches. This CDR3 comprises 15 residues. The CDR3 spells CASSEGQGGFETQYF. In nucleotides, the CDR3 is TGTGCCAGCAGTGAAGGACAGGGGGGGTTCGAGACCCAGTACTTC.

This clone came up once. The chain carries TRBV7-6 and TRBJ1-3; D is perhaps TRBD1 (5 bases). Trimming stripped 4 bases from V and 0 bases from J, with 16 bases between. The CDR3 length is 17 residues. In germline, CDR1 is SGHVS, CDR2 FNYEAQ. Here the CDR3 reads CASSSPGGVASGNTIYF. The CDR3 nucleotides read TGTGCCAGCAGCTCCCCGGGGGGGGTGGCCTCTGGAAACACCATATATTTT.

The sample holds a few counts of this clone. The chain carries TRBV6-1 and TRBJ2-5; D could derive from TRBD1 or TRBD2 (6 bases each). There are 14 residues in the CDR3. CDR1 and CDR2 from the germline V gene are MNHNS and SASEGT. Trimming pared 5 bases from V and 1 base from J, leaving 11 bases between. CDR3 amino acids: CASSRGAAQETQYF. CDR3 in DNA: TGTGCCAGCAGTAGGGGGGCGGCCCAAGAGACCCAGTACTTC.

V usage is TRBV7-2 and J usage is TRBJ1-2; D possibly corresponds to TRBD1 (5 bases). Germline V gene lookup returns CDR1 SGHTA and CDR2 FQGNSA. V shed 1 base and J shed 7 bases, with 16 bases lying between them. The CDR3 consists of 15 residues. The CDR3 protein is CASSLERAGQRGYTF. As DNA, the CDR3 is TGTGCCAGCAGCTTAGAGCGCGCAGGGCAGCGTGGCTACACCTTC.

This clone was found once. The chain couples TRBV5-4 to TRBJ2-5; TRBD2 matches 9 bases. The junction had 3 bases not matched to a gene; V was cut back by 4 bases and J by 2 bases. The CDR3 is made up of 14 amino acids. In germline, CDR1 is SGHNT, CDR2 YYREEE (reference sequence). The CDR3 DNA is TGTGCCAGCAGCCGTAGCGGGGGACAAGAGACCCAGTACTTC. Its translation: CASSRSGGQETQYF.

The rearrangement joins TRBV19 to TRBJ2-7; tentatively, D is TRBD2 (6 bases). The germline CDR1 and CDR2 sequences are LNHDA and SQIVND (reference sequence). V was cut by 3 bases and J by 5 bases, with 17 bases left in between. CDR3 length: 15 amino acids. The CDR3 DNA follows: TGTGCCAGTAGTATGAATCGGGACTGGAGGGACGAGCAGTACTTC. Translated, it gives CASSMNRDWRDEQYF. Together with reference TRBV19 and TRBJ2-7, the CDR3 gives the full variable domain: DGGITQSPKYLFRKEGQNVTLSCEQNLNHDAMYWYRQDPGQGLRLIYYSQIVNDFQKGDIAEGYSVSREKKESFPLTVTSAQKNPTAFYLCASSMNRDWRDEQYFGPGTRLTVT.

The table lists this clone with a few counts. In DNA form, the CDR3 reads TGCAGCGTTGAATGGCGGACAGGGGACACTGAAGCTTTCTTT. Translation gives CSVEWRTGDTEAFF. This chain links TRBV29-1 with TRBJ1-1, with 9 bases fitting TRBD1. Germline V CDR1 and CDR2: SQVTM, ANQGSEA. This CDR3 contains 14 residues. V shed 2 bases and J 3 bases; nucleotides not matched to a gene: 4.

The chain carries TRBV18 and TRBJ1-6, with 8 bases aligning to TRBD1. The CDR3 runs to 18 residues. From germline, CDR1 is KGHSH and CDR2 LQKENI. The V segment lost 6 bases and the J segment 10 bases; nucleotides outside the gene matches: 20. CDR3 region: CASSISLLYGQGDSPLHF. The CDR3 nucleotides are TGTGCCAGCTCCATCTCCCTCCTCTACGGACAGGGTGACTCACCCCTCCACTTT.

This clone was seen only a few times. V and J are TRBV9 and TRBJ2-1; D ambiguous. Trimming left V 0 bases short and J 5 bases short, with 9 bases between. Germline V lookup: CDR1 SGDLS, CDR2 YYNGEE. The CDR3 consists of 14 residues. In nucleotides, the CDR3 is TGTGCCAGCAGCGTAGGTGGTCAGAACAATGAGCAGTTCTTC. Encoded protein: CASSVGGQNNEQFF.

This clone was detected once. The chain recombines TRBV30 with TRBJ1-1, with a weak D call TRBD1 (5 bases). Trimming shortened V by 0 bases and J by 4 bases, and 15 bases separated the two germline ends. Germline V CDR1 and CDR2: GTSNPN, SVGIG (reference sequence). The CDR3 is 15 residues long. The CDR3 protein is CAWSVLRTGGTEAFF. DNA of the CDR3: TGTGCCTGGAGTGTACTTAGAACAGGCGGCACTGAAGCTTTCTTT.

This clone was counted a single time. This chain joins TRBV7-2 and TRBJ2-7; D gene ambiguous. CDR1 is SGHTA and CDR2 is FQGNSA in the germline V gene. This CDR3 spans 15 amino acids. V lost 5 bases and J lost 0, with 14 bases in between. For the CDR3, the DNA is TGTGCCAGCAGCCCCAGAATCGGCGGCTCCTACGAGCAGTACTTC. Translation gives CASSPRIGGSYEQYF.

The chain uses TRBV5-4 and TRBJ2-3; 7 positions agree with TRBD1. The CDR3 is 14 residues long. After removal of 3 bases from V and 5 bases from J, the junction contained 6 bases not matched to a gene. The V gene's germline CDR1 is SGHNT and CDR2 YYREEE (reference sequence). CDR3 in DNA: TGTGCCAGCAGCTCAGGACAGGTTAGAGATACGCAGTATTTT. It is translated as CASSSGQVRDTQYF.

J is TRBJ1-5 and V is TRBV19; D not certain. The CDR3 length is 15 residues. V was pared by 2 bases and J by 7 bases, with 15 bases between. Germline lookup yields CDR1 LNHDA and CDR2 SQIVND (reference sequence). The CDR3 reads CASSIPTNPGQPQHF. For the CDR3, the DNA is TGTGCCAGTAGTATACCGACAAATCCGGGGCAGCCCCAGCATTTT.

The chain combines TRBV7-6 with TRBJ2-7; 12 bases match TRBD1. CDR3 size: 16 residues. J was trimmed by 4 bases and V by 0 bases; bases with no gene match: 4. Germline V gives CDR1 SGHVS, CDR2 FNYEAQ. The CDR3 DNA follows: TGTGCCAGCAGCTTAGCGCCGGGACAGGGGGCGTACGAGCAGTACTTC. Translated: CASSLAPGQGAYEQYF.

The V and J genes are TRBV11-2 and TRBJ1-1; 8 bases are shared with TRBD1. Germline assignment: CDR1 SGHAT and CDR2 FQNNGV. The CDR3 length is 15 residues. The ends lost 3 bases at V and 1 base at J; junction bases unmatched: 4. The CDR3 loop is CASSFIGQGNTEAFF. CDR3 in DNA: TGTGCCAGCAGCTTTATCGGACAGGGGAACACTGAAGCTTTCTTT.

The chain joins TRBV29-1 to TRBJ2-7, with 10 nucleotides matching TRBD2. The CDR3 sequence is 14 residues long. Germline V gene data show CDR1 as SQVTM and CDR2 as ANQGSEA. Trimming removed 4 bases from V and 5 bases from J; junction bases left unmatched: 8. CDR3: CSVAKRGGPDEQYF. The CDR3 bases are TGCAGCGTTGCTAAGCGGGGGGGCCCAGACGAGCAGTACTTC.

This chain links TRBV9 with TRBJ2-3; unclear D gene. Germline lookup yields CDR1 SGDLS and CDR2 YYNGEE. Trimming removed 2 bases at V and 6 bases at J, with 10 bases between. The CDR3 has 13 amino acids. In DNA form, the CDR3 reads TGTGCCAGCAGCGTGTTGTCTAGGGATACGCAGTATTTT. Translation: CASSVLSRDTQYF.

This chain links TRBV18 with TRBJ1-2; 12 bases fit TRBD1. The germline V gene has CDR1 KGHSH and CDR2 LQKENI. CDR3 length equals 14 residues. V was pared by 4 bases and J by 7 bases, with 4 bases of the junction left unmatched. CDR3 in DNA: TGTGCCAGCTCACTCGGGACAGGGGGCTCTGGCTACACCTTC. This codes for CASSLGTGGSGYTF.

The chain uses TRBV5-1 and TRBJ2-3; TRBD1 is a possible D gene (6 bases). The CDR3 length is 14 residues. The germline V gene encodes CDR1 SGHRS and CDR2 YFSETQ. V lost 5 bases to trimming and J lost 2 bases, with 12 bases between them. In DNA form, the CDR3 reads TGCGCCAGCAGAGGTGACAGGATCACAGATACGCAGTATTTT. Its translation: CASRGDRITDTQYF. Looking up the rest from reference TRBV5-1 and TRBJ2-3 gives the full variable domain: KAGVTQTPRYLIKTRGQQVTLSCSPISGHRSVSWYQQTPGQGLQFLFEYFSETQRNKGNFPGRFSGRQFSNSRSEMNVSTLELGDSALYLCASRGDRITDTQYFGPGTRLTVL.

The chain employs TRBV14 and TRBJ2-1; weak D call: TRBD1 (6 bases). V lost 4 bases and J 0 bases, leaving 16 bases between the germline ends. Germline V gene sequence: CDR1 SGHDN, CDR2 FVKESK. CDR3 size: 17 residues. CDR3 region: CASSRHMTGNSYNEQFF. In nucleotides, the CDR3 is TGTGCCAGCAGCCGACACATGACAGGCAACTCCTACAATGAGCAGTTCTTC. Looking up the rest from reference TRBV14 and TRBJ2-1 gives the full variable domain: EAGVTQFPSHSVIEKGQTVTLRCDPISGHDNLYWYRRVMGKEIKFLLHFVKESKQDESGMPNNRFLAERTGGTYSTLKVQPAELEDSGVYFCASSRHMTGNSYNEQFFGPGTRLTVL.